This T cell receptor beta chain came from a study of CXCR3-negative and CXCR3-positive naive CD8 T cells. Study in general: Collectively, the libraries yielded some 140 million TRB reads in total, at about 1.5 +/- 0.3 million per library.

Naive CD8+ T cells showed a CD45RO-CCR7+CD27+CD95- phenotype. Study-wide results and caveats: TRB CDR3s of CXCR3-positive naive cells were more hydrophobic than those of CXCR3-negative naive cells. Cryopreserved PBMCs had partly decreased CXCR3 expression; fresh PBMCs were used in most assays.

Carrying UMI labels, the TRB cDNA libraries were prepared through 5' RACE. TCRdb reanalyzed the 5' RACE reads and collapses them to one entry per CDR3 protein, without DNA. Its listing shows roughly 45,000 distinct CDR3 sequences. In regard to this clonotype: Its specificity is unknown.

The CDR3 spans 16 residues. Per the germline V gene, CDR1 is MDHEN and CDR2 is SYDVKM. Material for sequencing was naive CXCR3- CD8+ T cells from blood. Subset meaning: CD45RO-CCR7+CD27+CD95- naive CD8+ T cells lacking CXCR3 (TNR3-). The rearrangement joins TRBV28 to TRBJ2-3; TCRdb proposes TRBD1, but this gene call is untestable without DNA. This receptor was identified in a human donor in good health. Some clones in this sample may be carry-over from other donors' samples. The CDR3 region is CASSYTGAVDADTQYF.